The 11 T cell receptor beta chains given below trace back to one sample, sequenced in a study of T cells after posttransplantation cyclophosphamide (TCRdb year 2016). Libraries came from the immunoSEQ multiplex PCR assay. The table was pulled from immuneACCESS by TCRdb, which kept in-frame rearrangements only. Such tables lose some clones; where checked, under half of the loss comes from unresolved V genes, and the rest has no known cause. For this sample the table gives a few thousand clones, of which 61% were detected only once. Around 16% of the sample is in the top ten clones. Sequenced sample: memory CD8+ T cells sorted from blood. These receptors were collected from a woman in her sixties or seventies in good health, CMV-negative, and a related stem cell transplant donor.

The chain joins TRBV29-1 to TRBJ1-4, with a weak D call TRBD1 (6 bases). The CDR3 is 14 amino acids. The V and J ends lost 4 bases and 5 bases respectively, with 14 bases between them. The germline V gene encodes CDR1 SQVTM and CDR2 ANQGSEA. CDR3 DNA: TGCAGCGTTGGTGCATCAGGGACAAATGAAAAACTGTTTTTT. Protein: CSVGASGTNEKLFF.

J is TRBJ2-5 and V is TRBV7-2; 13 nucleotides line up with TRBD2. J lost 3 bases, V lost 4 bases, and 2 bases had no gene match. The CDR3 covers 15 residues. Germline V gene data show CDR1 as SGHTA and CDR2 as FQGNSA. The CDR3: CASSSGLAGKETQYF. The CDR3 coding sequence is TGTGCCAGCAGCTCGGGACTAGCGGGGAAAGAGACCCAGTACTTC.

V is TRBV28 and J is TRBJ2-7; D not resolved. Per the germline V gene, CDR1 is MDHEN and CDR2 is SYDVKM. The CDR3 is made up of 10 amino acids. The ends were cut back, 8 bases at V and 7 bases at J, with 9 bases in the middle. The CDR3 bases are TGTGCCAGCGGCCTTTGGGAGCAGTACTTC. Protein product: CASGLWEQYF.

The chain has TRBV27 and TRBJ2-6; TRBD2 agrees at 11 bases. Trimming cost V 2 bases and J 3 bases; bases outside gene matches: 9. This CDR3 has 19 residues. The germline V gene encodes CDR1 MNHEY and CDR2 SMNVEV (reference sequence). CDR3 DNA: TGTGCCAGCAGTTTACTAGCGGGAGGACCATCCGGTGGGGCCAACGTCCTGACTTTC. It codes for CASSLLAGGPSGGANVLTF. Drawing the rest from reference TRBV27 and TRBJ2-6, the complete variable domain is EAQVTQNPRYLITVTGKKLTVTCSQNMNHEYMSWYRQDPGLGLRQIYYSMNVEVTDKGDVPEGYKVSRKEKRNFPLILESPSPNQTSLYFCASSLLAGGPSGGANVLTFGAGSRLTVL.

Points on this clone: At one end, the junction sequence differs from germline, possibly due to a read error. The sample has other DNA sequences that encode this CDR3 too. J is TRBJ1-4 and V is TRBV7-2; 9 bases are a match to TRBD1. CDR1 is SGHTA, CDR2 FQGNSA, per germline. The CDR3 sequence is 16 residues long. This CDR3 is CASSQDWDRVGEKLFF. The CDR3 nucleotides are TGCGCCAGCAGCCAAGATTGGGACAGGGTAGGGGAAAAACTGTTTTTT.

The chain uses TRBV28 and TRBJ2-1; 7 nucleotides align to TRBD2. This CDR3 is 17 amino acids long. The ends lost 4 bases at V and 10 bases at J; junction bases unmatched: 19. Germline-derived CDR1 and CDR2 are MDHEN and SYDVKM. CDR3 in amino acids: CASSSVGRAGKGLEQFF. CDR3 in DNA: TGTGCCAGCAGTTCTGTCGGAAGAGCGGGGAAGGGGTTGGAGCAGTTCTTC.

As to this clone: The likely explanation is a read error, given a far larger clone one base away. V gene TRBV4-2 combines with J gene TRBJ2-1; 9 nucleotides line up with TRBD2. Looked up from germline, CDR1 is LGHNA and CDR2 is YNFKEQ. The CDR3 length is 16 residues. CDR3 nucleotides: TGTGCCAGCACCCAAGACGGCGCGGGAGGGCTGGGTGAGCAGTTCTTC. Translated, it gives CASTQDGAGGLGEQFF.

The V and J genes are TRBV4-3 and TRBJ2-1; 8 bases are a match to TRBD2. This CDR3 region has 14 residues. J gave up 5 bases and V 0 bases, and 0 bases lay outside the gene matches. Per the germline V gene, CDR1 is LGHNA and CDR2 is YSLEER. The CDR3 protein is CASSQDGGDNEQFF. The CDR3 nucleotides read TGCGCCAGCAGCCAAGACGGGGGGGACAATGAGCAGTTCTTC.

This clone was detected only a few times. The rearrangement joins TRBV29-1 to TRBJ2-2, with TRBD1 identical over 7 bases. Per germline, CDR1 SQVTM and CDR2 ANQGSEA. J gave up 6 bases and V 3 bases, and 4 bases lay outside the gene matches. CDR3 size: 13 residues. As DNA, the CDR3 is TGCAGCGTTGATGAGGGGGCGGCCGGGGAGCTGTTTTTT. It codes for CSVDEGAAGELFF.

J is TRBJ2-7 and V is TRBV6-5, with 7 bases that match TRBD1. Trimming at V came to 6 bases and at J to 0 bases, leaving 2 bases not matched to a gene. Germline assignment: CDR1 MNHEY and CDR2 SVGAGI. The CDR3 is 13 residues long. CDR3 region: CASRRQGSYEQYF. CDR3 nucleotides: TGTGCCAGCAGACGACAGGGCTCCTACGAGCAGTACTTC.

Comment on this clone: A far larger clone lies a single base away; this is likely a read error. The chain couples TRBV4-2 to TRBJ1-1; D is possibly TRBD1 (5 bases). Trimming removed 0 bases from V and 3 bases from J, with 11 bases in between. The germline gives CDR1 LGHNA, CDR2 YNFKEQ. This CDR3 is 15 amino acids long. DNA of the CDR3: TGTGCCAGCAGCCAAGACAGGGTGTGGGACACTGAAGCTTTCTTT. This codes for CASSQDRVWDTEAFF.